Below, 13 T cell receptor beta chains from the same sample are listed, as sequenced in a study of tumor-infiltrating lymphocytes in primary liver carcinoma. A primer in the constant region served to generate TCR beta cDNA from approximately 500 ng of total RNA. Amplification in three nested multiplex PCR rounds with slightly modified ARM-PCR gave rise to TCR beta libraries. The first two PCR rounds used TRBV1-TRBV30 forward primers with a C-beta reverse primer, roughly 10 cycles each. TCRdb reprocessed the multiplex PCR reads with MiXCR, giving one entry per CDR3 protein. The sample includes roughly 80,000 distinct CDR3 sequences, 72% seen only once; the top ten take just under 20%. RNA and DNA were co-extracted from approximately 20-30 mg of unsorted bulk tissue. Sequenced sample: liver tumor tissue from sampling region 1. Subset reported: tumor region T1, superior pole. Receptors originate from a man aged 40-55 years with primary liver carcinoma and hepatitis B virus infection.

This clonotype was picked up one time. The junction and the germline gene differ at one end; a read error may be behind it. The chain joins TRBV30 to TRBJ2-2; D is possibly TRBD1 (5 bases). CDR3 size: 14 residues. Germline values: CDR1 GTSNPN, CDR2 SVGIG (reference sequence). For the CDR3, the DNA is TGTGCCTGGGCTGGACAAACCCTCACCATGGAGCTGCTTTTT. It codes for CAWAGQTLTMELLF.

With respect to this clonotype: The conserved phenylalanine or tryptophan normally closing the CDR3 is absent here, so this likely arose from a read error. The J gene is TRBJ2-3, the V gene TRBV4-1, with unresolved D. V lost 4 bases and J 1 base, leaving 12 bases between the germline ends. The CDR3 runs to 15 residues. CDR1 and CDR2 from the germline V gene are MGHRA and YSYEKL. The CDR3 DNA reads as TGCGCCAGCAGCCGAGAGCCTAGTGGCACAGATACGCAGTATTCT. Its protein product is CASSREPSGTDTQYS.

Turning to this clonotype: Compared with germline, one end of the junction differs, possibly owing to a read error. The V and J genes are TRBV14 and TRBJ2-1; 8 bases line up with TRBD1. CDR3 length equals 18 residues. The germline V gene encodes CDR1 SGHDN and CDR2 FVKESK. CDR3 nucleotide sequence: TGTGCCAGTAGCCCCTTCCTGGACAGGGTGGAACGGTACGGTGAGCAGCTCTTC. Protein sequence: CASSPFLDRVERYGEQLF. Together with reference TRBV14 and TRBJ2-1, the CDR3 gives the full variable domain: EAGVTQFPSHSVIEKGQTVTLRCDPISGHDNLYWYRRVMGKEIKFLLHFVKESKQDESGMPNNRFLAERTGGTYSTLKVQPAELEDSGVYFCASSPFLDRVERYGEQLFGPGTRLTVL.

This clonotype was observed many times. The chain links TRBV30 to TRBJ2-7; no definite D call. In germline, CDR1 is GTSNPN, CDR2 SVGIG (reference sequence). CDR3 size: 14 residues. Trimming took off 8 bases at V and 1 base at J, with 18 bases between the two ends. The CDR3 DNA follows: TGTGCCACCCCCTCTCCGTTCGGGTCCTACGAGCAGTACTTC. This gives the protein CATPSPFGSYEQYF.

This chain links TRBV27 with TRBJ2-7; D is unclear. The length of the CDR3 is 12 residues. V was pared by 4 bases and J by 6 bases, with 10 bases between. CDR1 and CDR2 from the germline V gene are MNHEY and SMNVEV (reference sequence). This CDR3 is CASSSPALEQYF. For the CDR3, the DNA is TGTGCCAGCAGTTCTCCCGCCCTCGAGCAGTACTTC.

J is TRBJ2-1 and V is TRBV11-2; D is unresolved. Germline CDR1 SGHAT, CDR2 FQNNGV. Trimming took off 0 bases at V and 10 bases at J, with 13 bases between the two ends. The CDR3 sequence is 14 residues long. Here the CDR3 reads CASSLDHRVDEQFF. The CDR3 coding sequence is TGTGCCAGCAGCTTAGATCACCGAGTAGACGAGCAGTTCTTC. Complete variable domain (other parts from reference TRBV11-2 and TRBJ2-1): EAGVAQSPRYKIIEKRQSVAFWCNPISGHATLYWYQQILGQGPKLLIQFQNNGVVDDSQLPKDRFSAERLKGVDSTLKIQPAKLEDSAVYLCASSLDHRVDEQFFGPGTRLTVL.

This chain uses TRBV7-2 with TRBJ2-7; D is perhaps TRBD2 (6 bases). V dropped 3 bases and J dropped 4 bases, with 10 bases sitting between them. Germline V gene sequence: CDR1 SGHTA, CDR2 FQGNSA. The CDR3 is made up of 13 amino acids. The CDR3 is CASSLVGTYEQYF. The DNA for the CDR3 is TGTGCCAGCAGCTTGGTAGGGACTTACGAGCAGTACTTC.

The CDR3 sequence is CASSYGRENYNEQFF. The CDR3, as DNA: TGTGCCAGCAGTTACGGCAGGGAGAACTACAATGAGCAGTTCTTC. The rearrangement uses TRBV12-3 or TRBV12-4 and TRBJ2-1; D may be TRBD1 or TRBD2 (5 bases each). V was trimmed by 4 bases and J by 3 bases, leaving 13 bases between them. The CDR3 length is 15 residues.

Comments on this clonotype: Relative to the germline gene, one junction end is altered; a read error may explain this. The J gene is TRBJ2-1, the V gene TRBV11-2; the D gene is possibly TRBD2 (6 bases). The CDR3 totals 14 residues. CDR1 is SGHAT and CDR2 is FQNNGV in the germline V gene. In nucleotides, the CDR3 is TGTGCCAGCGGTTCAGCGGGCCCTGGGAATAAGCAGTTTTTC. Translating gives CASGSAGPGNKQFF.

CDR3 residues: CASSPVGTFNEQFF. CDR3 DNA sequence: TGTGCCAGTAGTCCCGTGGGTACTTTCAATGAGCAGTTCTTC. The rearrangement links TRBV19 to TRBJ2-1; D remains ambiguous. Trimming pared 5 bases from V and 6 bases from J, leaving 14 bases between. Germline CDR1 reads LNHDA; CDR2 reads SQIVND (reference sequence). The CDR3 extends over 14 amino acids.

This clonotype was seen repeatedly, ten times or more. This chain links TRBV7-8 with TRBJ2-7; possible D gene TRBD1, 5 bases. The CDR3 length is 15 residues. Deletions cut 2 bases from V and 3 bases from J, with 14 bases between. Germline CDR1 and CDR2: SGHVS and FQNEAQ. DNA for the CDR3: TGTGCCAGCAGCTTACACTCGGACACTTTCTACGAGCAGTACTTC. Amino acid sequence: CASSLHSDTFYEQYF.

The gene calls are TRBV11-2 and TRBJ2-3, with D tentatively TRBD2 (6 bases). V was cut by 2 bases and J by 6 bases, with 12 bases left in between. In germline, CDR1 is SGHAT, CDR2 FQNNGV. CDR3 length: 14 amino acids. CDR3 bases: TGTGCCAGCAGCTTATGGACTACTAAGGATACGCAGTATTTT. Residues: CASSLWTTKDTQYF.

This clonotype showed up many times. V is TRBV29-1 and J is TRBJ2-5, with D hard to call. The CDR3 covers 12 residues. V gave up 4 bases and J gave up 2 bases, with 8 bases separating them. Germline-derived CDR1 and CDR2 are SQVTM and ANQGSEA. The CDR3: CSVGHGQETQYF. CDR3 bases: TGCAGCGTTGGTCACGGACAAGAGACCCAGTACTTC.